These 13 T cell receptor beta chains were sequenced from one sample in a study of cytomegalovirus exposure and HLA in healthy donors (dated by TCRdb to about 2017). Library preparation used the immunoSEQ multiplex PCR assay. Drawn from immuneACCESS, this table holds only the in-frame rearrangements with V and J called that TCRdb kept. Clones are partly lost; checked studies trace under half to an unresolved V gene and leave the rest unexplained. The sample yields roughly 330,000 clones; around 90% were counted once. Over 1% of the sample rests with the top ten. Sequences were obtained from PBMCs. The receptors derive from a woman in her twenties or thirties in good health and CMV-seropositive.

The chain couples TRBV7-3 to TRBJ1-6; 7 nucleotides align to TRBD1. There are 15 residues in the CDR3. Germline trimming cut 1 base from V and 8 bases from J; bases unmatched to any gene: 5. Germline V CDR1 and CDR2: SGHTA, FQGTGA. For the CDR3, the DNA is TGTGCCAGCAGCTTAAACCAGGGGGGAGATTCACCCCTCCACTTT. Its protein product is CASSLNQGGDSPLHF.

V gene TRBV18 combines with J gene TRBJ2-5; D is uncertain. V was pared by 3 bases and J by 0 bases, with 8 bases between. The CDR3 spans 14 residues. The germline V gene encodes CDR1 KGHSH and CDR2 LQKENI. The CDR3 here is CASSPRRNQETQYF. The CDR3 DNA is TGTGCCAGCTCACCTCGGCGAAACCAAGAGACCCAGTACTTC.

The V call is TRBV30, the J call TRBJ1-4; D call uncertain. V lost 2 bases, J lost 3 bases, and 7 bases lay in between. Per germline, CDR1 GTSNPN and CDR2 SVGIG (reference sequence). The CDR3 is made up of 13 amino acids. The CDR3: CAWSLGPNEKLFF. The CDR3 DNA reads TGTGCCTGGAGTCTAGGGCCTAATGAAAAACTGTTTTTT.

This CDR3 reads CASSVDRDTEAFF. The CDR3, as DNA: TGTGCCAGCAGCGTAGACAGGGACACTGAAGCTTTCTTT. J is TRBJ1-1 and V is TRBV9, with a tentative D call TRBD1 (6 bases). The germline CDR1 and CDR2 sequences are SGDLS and YYNGEE. Trimming removed 0 bases at V and 3 bases at J, with 6 bases between. This CDR3 is built from 13 residues.

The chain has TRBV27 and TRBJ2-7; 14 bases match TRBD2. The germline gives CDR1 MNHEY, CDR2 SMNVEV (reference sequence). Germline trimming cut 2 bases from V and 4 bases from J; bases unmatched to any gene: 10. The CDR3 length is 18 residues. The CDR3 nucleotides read TGTGCCAGCAGTTTAATTTCGCCGGGACTAGCGGGAGCATACGAGCAGTACTTC. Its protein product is CASSLISPGLAGAYEQYF.

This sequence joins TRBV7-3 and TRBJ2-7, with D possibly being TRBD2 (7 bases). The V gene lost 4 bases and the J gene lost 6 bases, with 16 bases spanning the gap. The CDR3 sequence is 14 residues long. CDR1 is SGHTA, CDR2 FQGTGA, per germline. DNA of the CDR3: TGTGCCAGCAGCTCGACTGGGGGGGCCAGCGAGCAGTACTTC. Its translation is CASSSTGGASEQYF.

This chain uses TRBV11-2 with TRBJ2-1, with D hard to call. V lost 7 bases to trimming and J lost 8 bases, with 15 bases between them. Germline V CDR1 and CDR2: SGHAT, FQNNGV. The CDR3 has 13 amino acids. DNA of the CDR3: TGTGCCAGCAACCGGTTCTGGAGCGATGAGCAGTTCTTC. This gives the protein CASNRFWSDEQFF.

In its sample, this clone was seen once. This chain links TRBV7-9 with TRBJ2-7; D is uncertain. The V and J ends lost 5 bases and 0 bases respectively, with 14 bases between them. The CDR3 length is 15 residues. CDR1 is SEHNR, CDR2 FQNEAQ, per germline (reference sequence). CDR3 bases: TGTGCCAGCAGCCGTCTGGACGGTAGCTCCTACGAGCAGTACTTC. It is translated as CASSRLDGSSYEQYF. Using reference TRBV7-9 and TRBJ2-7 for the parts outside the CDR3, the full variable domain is DTGVSQNPRHKITKRGQNVTFRCDPISEHNRLYWYRQTLGQGPEFLTYFQNEAQLEKSRLLSDRFSAERPKGSFSTLEIQRTEQGDSAMYLCASSRLDGSSYEQYFGPGTRLTVT.

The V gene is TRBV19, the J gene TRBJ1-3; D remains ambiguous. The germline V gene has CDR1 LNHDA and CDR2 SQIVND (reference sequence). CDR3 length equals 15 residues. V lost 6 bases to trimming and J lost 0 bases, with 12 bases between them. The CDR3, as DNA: TGTGCCAGTAGATCGGACGGTTCCTCTGGAAACACCATATATTTT. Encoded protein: CASRSDGSSGNTIYF. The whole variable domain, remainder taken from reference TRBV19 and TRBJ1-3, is DGGITQSPKYLFRKEGQNVTLSCEQNLNHDAMYWYRQDPGQGLRLIYYSQIVNDFQKGDIAEGYSVSREKKESFPLTVTSAQKNPTAFYLCASRSDGSSGNTIYFGEGSWLTVV.

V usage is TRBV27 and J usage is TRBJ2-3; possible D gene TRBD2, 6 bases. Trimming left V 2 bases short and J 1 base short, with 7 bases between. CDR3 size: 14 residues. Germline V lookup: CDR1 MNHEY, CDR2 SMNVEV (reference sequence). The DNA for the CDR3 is TGTGCCAGCAGTTTACGCGGGGGCACAGATACGCAGTATTTT. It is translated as CASSLRGGTDTQYF.

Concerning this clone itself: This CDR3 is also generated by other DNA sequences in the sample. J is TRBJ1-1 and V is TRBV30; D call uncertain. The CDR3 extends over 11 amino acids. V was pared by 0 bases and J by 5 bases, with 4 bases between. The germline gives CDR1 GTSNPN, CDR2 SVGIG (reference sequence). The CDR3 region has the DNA TGTGCCTGGAGTGTGGGGACTGAAGCTTTCTTT. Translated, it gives CAWSVGTEAFF.

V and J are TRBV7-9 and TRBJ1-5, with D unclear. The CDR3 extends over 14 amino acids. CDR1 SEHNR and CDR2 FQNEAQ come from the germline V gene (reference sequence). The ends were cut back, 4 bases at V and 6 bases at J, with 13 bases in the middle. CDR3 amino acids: CASSSSVVSQPQHF. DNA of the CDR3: TGTGCCAGCAGCTCATCGGTGGTGAGTCAGCCCCAGCATTTT.

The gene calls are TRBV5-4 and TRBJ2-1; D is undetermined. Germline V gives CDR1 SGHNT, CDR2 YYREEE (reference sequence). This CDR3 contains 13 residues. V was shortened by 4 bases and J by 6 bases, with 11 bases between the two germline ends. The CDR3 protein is CASSPRLANEQFF. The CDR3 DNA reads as TGTGCCAGCAGCCCCAGACTTGCCAATGAGCAGTTCTTC.